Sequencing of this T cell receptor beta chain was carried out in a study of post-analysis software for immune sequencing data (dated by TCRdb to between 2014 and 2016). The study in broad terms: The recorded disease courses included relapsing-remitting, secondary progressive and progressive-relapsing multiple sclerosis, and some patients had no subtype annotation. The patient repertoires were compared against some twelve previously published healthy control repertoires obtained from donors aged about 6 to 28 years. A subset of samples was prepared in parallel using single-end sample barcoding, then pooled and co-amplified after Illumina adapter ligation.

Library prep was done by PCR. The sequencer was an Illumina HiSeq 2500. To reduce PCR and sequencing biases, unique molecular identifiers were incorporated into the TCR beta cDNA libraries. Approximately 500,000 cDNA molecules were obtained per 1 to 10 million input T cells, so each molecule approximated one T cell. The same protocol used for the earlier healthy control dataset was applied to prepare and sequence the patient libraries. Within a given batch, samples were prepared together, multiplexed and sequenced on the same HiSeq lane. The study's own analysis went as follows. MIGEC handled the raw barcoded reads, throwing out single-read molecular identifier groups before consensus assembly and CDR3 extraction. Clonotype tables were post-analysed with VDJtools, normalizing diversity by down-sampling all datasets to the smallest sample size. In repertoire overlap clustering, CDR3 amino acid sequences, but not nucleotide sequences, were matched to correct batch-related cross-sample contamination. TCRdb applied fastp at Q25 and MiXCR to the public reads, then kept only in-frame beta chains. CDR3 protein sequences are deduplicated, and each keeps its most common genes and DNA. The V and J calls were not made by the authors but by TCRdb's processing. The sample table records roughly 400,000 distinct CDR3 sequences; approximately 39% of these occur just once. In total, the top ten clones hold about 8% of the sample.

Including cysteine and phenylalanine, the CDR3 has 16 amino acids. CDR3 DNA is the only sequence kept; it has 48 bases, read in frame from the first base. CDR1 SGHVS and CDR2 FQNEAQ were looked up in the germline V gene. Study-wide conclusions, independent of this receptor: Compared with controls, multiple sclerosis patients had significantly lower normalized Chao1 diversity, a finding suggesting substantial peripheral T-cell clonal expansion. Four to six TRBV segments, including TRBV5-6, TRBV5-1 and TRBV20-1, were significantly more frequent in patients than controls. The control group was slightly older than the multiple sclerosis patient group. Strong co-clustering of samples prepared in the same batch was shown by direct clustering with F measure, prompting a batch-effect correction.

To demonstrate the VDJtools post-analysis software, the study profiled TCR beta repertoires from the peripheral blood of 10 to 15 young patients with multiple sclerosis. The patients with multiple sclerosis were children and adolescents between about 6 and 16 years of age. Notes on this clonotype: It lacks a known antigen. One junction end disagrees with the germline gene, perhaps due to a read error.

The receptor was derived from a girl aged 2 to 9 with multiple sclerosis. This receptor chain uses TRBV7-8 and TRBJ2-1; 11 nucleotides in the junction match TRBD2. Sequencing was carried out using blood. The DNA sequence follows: TGTGCCAGCAGCGATAAGCGACTAGCGGGATACAAGGAGCAGTTCTTC. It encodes CASSDKRLAGYKEQFF.